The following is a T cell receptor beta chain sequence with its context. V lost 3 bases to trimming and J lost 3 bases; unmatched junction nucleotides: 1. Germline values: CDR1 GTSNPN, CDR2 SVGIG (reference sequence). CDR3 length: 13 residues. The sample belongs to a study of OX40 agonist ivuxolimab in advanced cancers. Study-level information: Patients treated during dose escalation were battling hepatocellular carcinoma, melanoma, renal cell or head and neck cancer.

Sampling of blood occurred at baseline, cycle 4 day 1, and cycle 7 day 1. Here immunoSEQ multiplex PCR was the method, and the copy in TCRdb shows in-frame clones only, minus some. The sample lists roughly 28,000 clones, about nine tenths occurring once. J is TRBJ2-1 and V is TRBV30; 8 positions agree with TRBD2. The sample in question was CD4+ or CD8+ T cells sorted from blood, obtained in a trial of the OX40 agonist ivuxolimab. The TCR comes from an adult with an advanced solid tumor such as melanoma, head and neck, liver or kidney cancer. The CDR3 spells CAWSLAGYNEQFF. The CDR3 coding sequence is TGTGCCTGGAGCCTAGCGGGCTACAATGAGCAGTTCTTC.